This TCR beta chain originates from a study of T cell responses to AZD1222 COVID-19 vaccine. Notes on the study in general: Among the donors, most were white British and more were female, and clonal diversity was possibly underestimated. Just a handful of AZD1222 recipients were seropositive at baseline. Mapped onto spike, vaccine-associated CD4 TCRs spanned it and were dominant at 160-218 and 743-854.

A note on this clone: Antigen: not known.

This CDR3 has 18 residues. J lost 5 bases, V lost 5 bases, and 15 bases had no gene match. Germline V CDR1 and CDR2: GTSNPN, SVGIG (reference sequence). Produced via immunoSEQ multiplex PCR; TCRdb's table is partial and in-frame only. The sample yields approximately 100,000 clones, 92% seen once. This chain uses TRBV30 with TRBJ2-5; 15 nucleotides agree with TRBD2. Source: peripheral blood, taken on day 0 of AZD1222 vaccination. This clonotype originated in an adult in good health. The CDR3 bases are TGTGCCTGGTCTAATGTACGGACTAGCGGGAGGGCCGGGGAGACCCAGTACTTC. It yields the protein CAWSNVRTSGRAGETQYF.